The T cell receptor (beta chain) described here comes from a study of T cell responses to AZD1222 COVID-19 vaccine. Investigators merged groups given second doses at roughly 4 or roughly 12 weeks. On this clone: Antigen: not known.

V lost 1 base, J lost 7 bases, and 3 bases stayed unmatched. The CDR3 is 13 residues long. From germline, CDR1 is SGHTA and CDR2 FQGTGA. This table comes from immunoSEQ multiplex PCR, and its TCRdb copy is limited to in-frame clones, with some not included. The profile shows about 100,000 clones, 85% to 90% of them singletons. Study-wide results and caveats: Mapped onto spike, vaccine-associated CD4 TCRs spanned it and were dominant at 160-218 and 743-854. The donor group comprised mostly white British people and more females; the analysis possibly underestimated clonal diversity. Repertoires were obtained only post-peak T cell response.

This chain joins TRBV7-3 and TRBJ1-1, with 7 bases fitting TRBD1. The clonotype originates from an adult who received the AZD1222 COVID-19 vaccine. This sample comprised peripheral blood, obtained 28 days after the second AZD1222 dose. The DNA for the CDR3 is TGTGCCAGCAGCTTAAGGCAGGGGGGTGAAGCTTTCTTT. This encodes CASSLRQGGEAFF.